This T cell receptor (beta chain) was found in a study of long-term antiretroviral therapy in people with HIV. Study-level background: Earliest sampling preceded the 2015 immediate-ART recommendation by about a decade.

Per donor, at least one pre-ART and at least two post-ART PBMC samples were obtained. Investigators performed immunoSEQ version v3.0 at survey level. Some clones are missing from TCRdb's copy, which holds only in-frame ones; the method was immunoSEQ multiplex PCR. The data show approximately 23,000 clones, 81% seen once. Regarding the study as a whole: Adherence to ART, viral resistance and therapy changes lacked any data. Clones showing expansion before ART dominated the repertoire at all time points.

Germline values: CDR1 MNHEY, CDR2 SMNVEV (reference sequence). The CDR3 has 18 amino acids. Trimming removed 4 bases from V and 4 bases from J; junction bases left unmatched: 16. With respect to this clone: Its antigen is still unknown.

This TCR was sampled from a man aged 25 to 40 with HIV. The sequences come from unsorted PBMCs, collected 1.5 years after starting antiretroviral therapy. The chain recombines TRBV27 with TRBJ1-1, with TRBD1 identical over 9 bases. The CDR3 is CASSSILRRQGGGTEAFF. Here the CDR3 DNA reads TGTGCCAGCAGTTCAATATTACGGAGACAGGGGGGTGGCACTGAAGCTTTCTTT.